This T cell receptor (beta chain) stems from a study of blood T cell repertoires in COVID-19. The overall study: PBMCs, B-cell-depleted T cells, or T cells provided the cDNA or gDNA that made up the material.

Authors' data handling: Quantification of nucleated cells was approximated via reference gene primer amplification. Here immunoSEQ multiplex PCR was the method, and the copy in TCRdb shows in-frame clones only, minus some. For V, J and clone size, that table is used; D and trimming come from the DNA. This table has roughly 150,000 clones, under 85% appearing once. The CDR3 contains 15 residues. Germline CDR1 reads KGHSH; CDR2 reads LQKENI. V gave up 6 bases and J gave up 0 bases; unmatched junction bases: 3. This sequence joins TRBV18 and TRBJ1-5; 9 bases align to TRBD1. The TCR was taken from a man older than 75 with COVID-19, enrolled during active disease. Material for sequencing was peripheral blood. CDR3 in DNA: TGTGCCAGCTCCCACAGGGGGCTTAGCAATCAGCCCCAGCATTTT. Its translation: CASSHRGLSNQPQHF.